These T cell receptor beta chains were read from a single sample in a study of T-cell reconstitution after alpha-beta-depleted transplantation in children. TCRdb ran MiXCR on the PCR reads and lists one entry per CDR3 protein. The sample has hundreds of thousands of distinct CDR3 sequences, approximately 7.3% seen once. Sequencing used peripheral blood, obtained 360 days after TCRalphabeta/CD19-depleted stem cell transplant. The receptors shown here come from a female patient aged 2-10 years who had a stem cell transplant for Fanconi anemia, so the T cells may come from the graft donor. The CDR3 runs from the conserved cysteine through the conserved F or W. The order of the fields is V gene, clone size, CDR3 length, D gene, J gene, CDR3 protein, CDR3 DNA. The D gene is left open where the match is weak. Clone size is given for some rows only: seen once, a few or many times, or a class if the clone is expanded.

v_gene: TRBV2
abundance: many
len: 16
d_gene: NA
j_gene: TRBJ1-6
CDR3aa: CASSPLDLTYNSPLHF
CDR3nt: TGTGCCAGCAGTCCTTTAGACCTTACCTATAATTCACCCCTCCACTTT

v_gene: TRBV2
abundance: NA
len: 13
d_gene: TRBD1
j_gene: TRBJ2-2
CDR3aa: CASSEPGGGELFF
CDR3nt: TGTGCCAGCAGTGAGCCAGGGGGCGGGGAGCTGTTTTTT

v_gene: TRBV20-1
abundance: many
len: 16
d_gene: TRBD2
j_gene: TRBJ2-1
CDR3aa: CSARPTTSGKADEQFF
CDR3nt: TGCAGTGCTAGACCCACGACTAGCGGGAAAGCTGATGAGCAGTTCTTC

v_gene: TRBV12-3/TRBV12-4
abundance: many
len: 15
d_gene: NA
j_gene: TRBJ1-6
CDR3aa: CASTRGTGPNSPLHF
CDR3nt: TGTGCCAGCACCCGGGGCACAGGGCCAAATTCACCCCTCCACTTT

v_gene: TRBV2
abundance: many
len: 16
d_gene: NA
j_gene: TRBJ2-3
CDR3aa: CASSEARPGGADTQYF
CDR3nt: TGTGCCAGCAGTGAAGCACGTCCCGGCGGGGCAGATACGCAGTATTTT

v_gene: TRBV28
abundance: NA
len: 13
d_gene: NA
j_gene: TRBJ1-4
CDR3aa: CASIGEANEKLFF
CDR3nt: TGTGCCAGCATCGGTGAGGCGAATGAAAAACTGTTTTTT

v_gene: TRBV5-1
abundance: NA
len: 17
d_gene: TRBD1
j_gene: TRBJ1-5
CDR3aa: CASSLGTGTGGVQPQHF
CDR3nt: TGCGCCAGCAGCTTGGGCACCGGGACAGGGGGCGTTCAGCCCCAGCATTTT

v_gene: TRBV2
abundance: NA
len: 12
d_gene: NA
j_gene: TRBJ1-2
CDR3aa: CASSEGSYGYTF
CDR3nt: TGTGCCAGCAGTGAGGGCAGCTATGGCTACACCTTC

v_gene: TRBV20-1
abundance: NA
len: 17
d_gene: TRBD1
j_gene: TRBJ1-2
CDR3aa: CSARAGTAVIANYGYTF
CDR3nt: TGCAGTGCTAGAGCCGGGACAGCCGTTATAGCTAACTATGGCTACACCTTC

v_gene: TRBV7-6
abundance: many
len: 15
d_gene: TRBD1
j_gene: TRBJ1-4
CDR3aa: CASSLALTGNEKLFF
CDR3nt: TGTGCCAGCAGCTTAGCCCTGACAGGGAATGAAAAACTGTTTTTT

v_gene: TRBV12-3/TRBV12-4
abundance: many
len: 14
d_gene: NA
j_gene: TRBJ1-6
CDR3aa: CASSLGGGYSPLHF
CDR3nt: TGTGCCAGCAGCCTTGGGGGGGGATATTCACCCCTCCACTTT

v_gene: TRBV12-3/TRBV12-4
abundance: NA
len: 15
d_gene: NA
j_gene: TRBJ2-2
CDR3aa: CASSLWRGRTGELFF
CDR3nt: TGTGCCAGCAGCCTATGGAGAGGGCGCACCGGGGAGCTGTTTTTT

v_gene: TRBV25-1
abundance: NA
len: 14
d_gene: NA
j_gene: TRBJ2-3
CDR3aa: CASTGQWAPDTQYF
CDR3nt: TGTGCCAGCACCGGGCAATGGGCCCCAGATACGCAGTATTTT

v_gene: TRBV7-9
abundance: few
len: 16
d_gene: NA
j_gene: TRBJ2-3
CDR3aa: CASSAGYPEGKDTQYF
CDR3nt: TGTGCCAGCAGCGCGGGATACCCCGAAGGTAAAGATACGCAGTATTTT

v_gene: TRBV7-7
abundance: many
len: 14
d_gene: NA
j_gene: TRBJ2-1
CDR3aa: CASSLYAGTSEQFF
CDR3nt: TGTGCCAGCAGCTTATATGCAGGTACTAGTGAGCAGTTCTTC

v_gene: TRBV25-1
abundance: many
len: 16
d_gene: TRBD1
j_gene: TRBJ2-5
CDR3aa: CASSARDRVGQETQYF
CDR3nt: TGTGCCAGCAGTGCTCGGGACAGGGTTGGGCAAGAGACCCAGTACTTC

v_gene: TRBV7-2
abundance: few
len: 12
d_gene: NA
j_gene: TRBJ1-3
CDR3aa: CASQGLGNTIYF
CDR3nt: TGTGCCAGCCAGGGGCTTGGAAACACCATATATTTT

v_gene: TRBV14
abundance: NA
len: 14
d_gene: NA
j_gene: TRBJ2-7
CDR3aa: CASSHGFLVGEQYF
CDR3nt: TGTGCCAGCAGCCATGGGTTTTTGGTGGGGGAGCAGTACTTC

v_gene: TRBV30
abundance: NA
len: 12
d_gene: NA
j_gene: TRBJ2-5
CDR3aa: CAWSVIQETQYF
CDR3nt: TGTGCCTGGAGTGTGATCCAAGAGACCCAGTACTTC

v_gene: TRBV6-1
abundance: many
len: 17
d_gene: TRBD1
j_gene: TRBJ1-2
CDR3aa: CASIPDRGLNPNYGYTF
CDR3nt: TGTGCCAGCATCCCCGACAGGGGACTAAACCCGAACTATGGCTACACCTTC

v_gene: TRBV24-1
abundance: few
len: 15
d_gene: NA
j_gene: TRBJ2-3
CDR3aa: CATSDSGTPTDTQYF
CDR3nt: TGTGCCACCAGTGATTCCGGGACTCCCACAGATACGCAGTATTTT

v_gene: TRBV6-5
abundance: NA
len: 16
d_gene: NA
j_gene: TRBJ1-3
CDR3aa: CASSYSGRISGNTIYF
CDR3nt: TGTGCCAGCAGTTACTCTGGACGGATCTCTGGAAACACCATATATTTT

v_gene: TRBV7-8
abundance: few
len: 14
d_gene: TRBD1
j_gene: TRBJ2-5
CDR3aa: CASSQQGWSETQYF
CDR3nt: TGTGCCAGCAGCCAACAGGGGTGGTCAGAGACCCAGTACTTC

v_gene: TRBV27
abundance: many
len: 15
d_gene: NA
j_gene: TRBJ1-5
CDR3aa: CASSGIGADGQPQHF
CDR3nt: TGTGCCAGCAGTGGAATAGGGGCGGATGGGCAGCCCCAGCATTTT

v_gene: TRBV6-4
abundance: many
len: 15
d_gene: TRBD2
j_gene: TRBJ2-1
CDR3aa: CASSAGGGPYNEQFF
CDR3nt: TGTGCCAGCAGTGCGGGCGGGGGGCCCTACAATGAGCAGTTCTTC

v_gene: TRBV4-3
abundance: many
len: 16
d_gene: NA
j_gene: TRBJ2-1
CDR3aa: CASSQDPLIYGGGQFF
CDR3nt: TGCGCCAGCAGCCAAGATCCTCTCATCTACGGGGGTGGGCAGTTCTTC

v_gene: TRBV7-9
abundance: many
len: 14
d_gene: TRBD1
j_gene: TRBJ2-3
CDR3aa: CASSLQGGTDTQYF
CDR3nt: TGTGCCAGCAGCTTACAGGGGGGCACAGATACGCAGTATTTT

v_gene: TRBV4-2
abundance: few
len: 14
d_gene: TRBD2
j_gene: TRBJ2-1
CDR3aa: CASSQETGGGAQFF
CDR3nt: TGTGCCAGCAGCCAAGAGACAGGCGGGGGGGCCCAGTTCTTC

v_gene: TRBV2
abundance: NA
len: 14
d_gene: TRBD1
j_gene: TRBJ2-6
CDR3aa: CATLGQAGANVLTF
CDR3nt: TGTGCCACCTTAGGACAGGCTGGGGCCAACGTCCTGACTTTC

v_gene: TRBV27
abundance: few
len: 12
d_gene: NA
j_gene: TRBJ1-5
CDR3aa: CASSLAGQPQHF
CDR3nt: TGTGCCAGCAGTTTGGCGGGTCAGCCCCAGCATTTT

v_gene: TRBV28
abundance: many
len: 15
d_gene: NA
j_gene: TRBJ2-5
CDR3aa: CASGTLASYQETQYF
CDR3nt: TGTGCCAGCGGTACCCTTGCTAGTTACCAAGAGACCCAGTACTTC

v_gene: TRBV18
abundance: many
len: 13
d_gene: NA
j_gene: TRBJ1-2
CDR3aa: CASSRDINYGYTF
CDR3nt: TGTGCCAGCTCACGCGACATTAACTATGGCTACACCTTC

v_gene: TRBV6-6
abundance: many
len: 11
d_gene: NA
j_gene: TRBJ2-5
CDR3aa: CASSYRETQYF
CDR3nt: TGTGCCAGCAGTTACCGGGAGACCCAGTACTTC

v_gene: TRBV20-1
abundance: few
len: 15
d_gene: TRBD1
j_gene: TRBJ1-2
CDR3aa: CSAPRSRGRDYGYTF
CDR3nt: TGCAGTGCGCCGAGATCCAGGGGGCGCGACTATGGCTACACCTTC

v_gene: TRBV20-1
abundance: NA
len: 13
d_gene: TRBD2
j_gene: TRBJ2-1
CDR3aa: CSARGGVYNEQFF
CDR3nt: TGCAGTGCTAGGGGGGGGGTTTACAATGAGCAGTTCTTC

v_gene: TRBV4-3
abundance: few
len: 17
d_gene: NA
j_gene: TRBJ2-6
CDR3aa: CASSQEPGSTGANVLTF
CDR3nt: TGCGCCAGCAGCCAAGAACCAGGGTCTACTGGGGCCAACGTCCTGACTTTC

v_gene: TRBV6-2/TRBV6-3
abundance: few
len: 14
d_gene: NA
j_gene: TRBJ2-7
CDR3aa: CASSTTALPYEQYF
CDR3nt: TGTGCCAGCAGTACGACGGCGCTTCCCTACGAGCAGTACTTC

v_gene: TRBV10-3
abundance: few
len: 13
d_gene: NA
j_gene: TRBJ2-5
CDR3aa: CAIRSSEGETQYF
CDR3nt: TGTGCCATCAGGAGTAGCGAGGGAGAGACCCAGTACTTC

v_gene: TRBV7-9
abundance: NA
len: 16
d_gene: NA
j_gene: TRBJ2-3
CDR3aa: CASTFLGAASTDTQYF
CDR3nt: TGTGCCAGCACCTTCTTGGGCGCGGCGAGCACAGATACGCAGTATTTT

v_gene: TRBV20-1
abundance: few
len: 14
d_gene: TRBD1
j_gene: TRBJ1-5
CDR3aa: CSASRRTGDQPQHF
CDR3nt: TGCAGTGCTAGCCGTAGGACAGGGGATCAGCCCCAGCATTTT

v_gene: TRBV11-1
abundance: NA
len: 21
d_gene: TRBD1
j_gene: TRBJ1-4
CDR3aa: CASSLARFWPDRGPTNEKLFF
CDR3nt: TGTGCCAGCAGCTTAGCGCGCTTCTGGCCGGACAGGGGGCCTACTAATGAAAAACTGTTTTTT

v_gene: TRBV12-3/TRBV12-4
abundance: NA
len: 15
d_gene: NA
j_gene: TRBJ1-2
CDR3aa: CASSLENGQATGYTF
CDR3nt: TGTGCCAGCAGTTTAGAAAACGGACAAGCAACTGGCTACACCTTC

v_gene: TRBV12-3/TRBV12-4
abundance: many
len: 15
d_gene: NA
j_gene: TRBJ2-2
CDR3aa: CASSLTSLNTGELFF
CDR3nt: TGTGCCAGCAGTTTAACAAGTTTGAACACCGGGGAGCTGTTTTTT

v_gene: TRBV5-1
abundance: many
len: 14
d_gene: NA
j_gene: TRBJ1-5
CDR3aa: CASRPDLAGQPQHF
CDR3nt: TGCGCCAGCAGACCCGATCTGGCGGGTCAGCCCCAGCATTTT

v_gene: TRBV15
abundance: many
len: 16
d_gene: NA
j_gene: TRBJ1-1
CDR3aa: CATSRDPGVRNTEAFF
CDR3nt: TGTGCCACCAGCAGAGATCCAGGGGTCAGGAACACTGAAGCTTTCTTT

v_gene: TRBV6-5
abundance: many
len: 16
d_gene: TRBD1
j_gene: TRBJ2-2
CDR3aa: CASSYKDRAITGELFF
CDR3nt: TGTGCCAGCAGTTACAAGGACAGGGCGATCACCGGGGAGCTGTTTTTT

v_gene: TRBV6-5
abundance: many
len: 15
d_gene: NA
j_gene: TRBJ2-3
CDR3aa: CASSYLGSRTDTQYF
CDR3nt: TGTGCCAGCAGTTACTTGGGCAGCCGGACAGATACGCAGTATTTT

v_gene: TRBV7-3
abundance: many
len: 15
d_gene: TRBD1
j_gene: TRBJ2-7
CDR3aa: CASSPWGTGEHEQYF
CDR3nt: TGTGCCAGCAGCCCATGGGGGACAGGGGAGCACGAGCAGTACTTC